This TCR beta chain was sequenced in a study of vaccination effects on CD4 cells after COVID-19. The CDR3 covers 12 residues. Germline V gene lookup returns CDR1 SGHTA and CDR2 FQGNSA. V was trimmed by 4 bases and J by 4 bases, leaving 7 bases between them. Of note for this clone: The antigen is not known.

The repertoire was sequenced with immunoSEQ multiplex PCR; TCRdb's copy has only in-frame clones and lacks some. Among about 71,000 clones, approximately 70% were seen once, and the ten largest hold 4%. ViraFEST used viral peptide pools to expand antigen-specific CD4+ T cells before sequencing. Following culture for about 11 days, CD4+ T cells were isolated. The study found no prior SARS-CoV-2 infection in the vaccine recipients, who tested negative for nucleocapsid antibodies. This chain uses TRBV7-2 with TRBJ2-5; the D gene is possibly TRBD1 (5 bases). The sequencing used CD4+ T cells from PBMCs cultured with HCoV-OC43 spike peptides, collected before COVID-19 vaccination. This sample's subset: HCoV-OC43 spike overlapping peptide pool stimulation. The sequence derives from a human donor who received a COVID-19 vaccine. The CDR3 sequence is CASSSGSETQYF. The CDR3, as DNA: TGTGCCAGCAGCTCAGGGTCAGAGACCCAGTACTTC.